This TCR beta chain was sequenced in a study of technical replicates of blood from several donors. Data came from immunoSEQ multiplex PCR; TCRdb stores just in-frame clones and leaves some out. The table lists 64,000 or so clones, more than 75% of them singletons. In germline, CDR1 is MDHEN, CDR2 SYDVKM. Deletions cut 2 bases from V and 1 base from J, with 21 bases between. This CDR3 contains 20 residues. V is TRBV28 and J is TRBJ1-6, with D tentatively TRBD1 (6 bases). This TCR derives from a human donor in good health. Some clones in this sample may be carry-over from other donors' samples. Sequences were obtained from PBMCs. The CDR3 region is CASSLASAGAMQSYNSPLHF. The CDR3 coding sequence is TGTGCCAGCAGTTTAGCATCGGCAGGGGCTATGCAGTCCTATAATTCACCCCTCCACTTT.